This T cell receptor (beta chain) emerged from a study of blood T cell repertoires in COVID-19. Study-level background: The samples span acute and convalescent COVID-19 from the United States, Italy and Spain. From T cells, B-cell-depleted T cells, or PBMCs came the material, which was cDNA or gDNA.

Original handling: Reference gene primer amplification in the assay estimated nucleated cell counts. The protocol was immunoSEQ multiplex PCR, while the TCRdb copy is restricted to in-frame clones and leaves out a portion. From that table come the V and J calls and clone size; the DNA was used to work out D and trimming. This table has roughly 120,000 clones, roughly 82% appearing once. Germline-derived CDR1 and CDR2 are LGHDT and YNNKEL (reference sequence). Trimming took 4 bases from V and 0 from J; bases not matched to a gene: 3. The CDR3 consists of 14 residues. The TCR was taken from a woman aged 40 to 50 with acute or convalescent COVID-19. Sequenced material: peripheral blood. V gene TRBV3-1 (or the pseudogene TRBV3-2) combines with J gene TRBJ2-7; 7 nucleotides align to TRBD2. The CDR3 protein is CASSLGRSSYEQYF. The CDR3 DNA is TGTGCCAGCAGCCTCGGGAGGAGCTCCTACGAGCAGTACTTC.